One sample yielded the 5 T cell receptor beta chains listed below, sequenced in a study of blood T cell repertoires in COVID-19. TCRdb's table, derived via immunoSEQ multiplex PCR, lists solely in-frame clones and lacks some. This sample yields around 88,000 clones, of which around 80% are seen a single time; about 8.7% belongs to the top ten. The sequenced sample was peripheral blood. All receptors come from a man aged 45 to 65 who had recovered from COVID-19.

This chain joins TRBV30 and TRBJ2-7; D unclear. The CDR3 is 12 residues long. Trimming took off 4 bases at V and 0 bases at J, with 7 bases between the two ends. The germline V gene has CDR1 GTSNPN and CDR2 SVGIG (reference sequence). The CDR3 DNA follows: TGTGCCTGGAATGGGCGCTCCTACGAGCAGTACTTC. Protein: CAWNGRSYEQYF.

The CDR3 loop is CASTPGLRPYNEQFF. The CDR3, as DNA: TGTGCCAGCACCCCTGGGCTACGCCCCTACAATGAGCAGTTCTTC. The rearrangement uses TRBV6-2 or TRBV6-3 and TRBJ2-1; the D is unclear. Germline V lookup: CDR1 MNHEY, CDR2 SVGEGT. The CDR3 has 15 residues. V was pared by 7 bases and J by 2 bases, with 15 bases between.

This clone was detected a few times. V gene TRBV7-9 combines with J gene TRBJ1-3; a weak D match, TRBD1 (6 bases). The CDR3 is 18 residues long. CDR1 SEHNR and CDR2 FQNEAQ come from the germline V gene (reference sequence). Deletions cut 5 bases from V and 0 bases from J, with 20 bases between. This CDR3 is CASSTPAGAPVSGNTIYF. The CDR3 region has the DNA TGTGCCAGCAGCACCCCGGCAGGGGCCCCAGTCTCTGGAAACACCATATATTTT.

This clone was detected a few times. The rearrangement joins TRBV4-3 to TRBJ1-6, with D hard to call. Germline V gene lookup returns CDR1 LGHNA and CDR2 YSLEER. With 2 bases removed from V and 0 bases from J, the gap between germline ends came to 8 bases. This CDR3 is built from 16 residues. The CDR3 loop is CASSQQESSYNSPLHF. DNA for the CDR3: TGCGCCAGCAGCCAACAGGAAAGCTCCTATAATTCACCCCTCCACTTT.

Comments on this clone: Distinct nucleotide sequences in the sample also encode this CDR3. The rearrangement links TRBV5-1 to TRBJ2-1; TRBD1 might be the D (5 bases). CDR1 SGHRS and CDR2 YFSETQ come from the germline V gene. Between the trimmed V and J ends, which lost 0 bases and 3 bases, there was a span of 7 bases. The CDR3 is 14 residues long. CDR3: CASSLGQSYNEQFF. Here the CDR3 DNA reads TGCGCCAGCAGCTTGGGACAGAGCTACAATGAGCAGTTCTTC.